These 16 T cell receptor beta chains share one sample of origin, sequenced in a study of cytomegalovirus exposure and HLA in healthy donors. The assay was immunoSEQ multiplex PCR, and TCRdb's table has in-frame clones only and misses some. The data show around 300,000 clones, with 70% to 90% seen just once and roughly 0.99% held by the top ten. Sequencing was carried out using PBMCs. All receptors come from a woman younger than 35 in good health and CMV-seronegative.

The chain joins TRBV9 to TRBJ2-1; 7 positions match TRBD2. Germline V CDR1 and CDR2: SGDLS, YYNGEE. The CDR3 runs to 15 residues. Trimming removed 0 bases from V and 2 bases from J; junction bases left unmatched: 2. Written as DNA, the CDR3 is TGTGCCAGCAGCGTAGCGGCGGGGGCCTACAATGAGCAGTTCTTC. This encodes CASSVAAGAYNEQFF.

This chain connects TRBV15 to TRBJ2-7; D might be TRBD2 (5 bases). This CDR3 is built from 19 residues. Trimming removed 2 bases at V and 3 bases at J, with 26 bases between. Germline V gene sequence: CDR1 LNHNV, CDR2 YYDKDF (reference sequence). This chain's CDR3 is CATSRTWHRGPGPDYEQYF. As DNA, the CDR3 is TGTGCCACCAGCAGAACTTGGCATCGGGGTCCCGGCCCCGACTACGAGCAGTACTTC.

This rearrangement joins TRBV7-2 to TRBJ2-7; 7 nucleotides line up with TRBD1. The length of the CDR3 is 14 residues. V trimming: 1 base; J trimming: 6 bases; junction bases outside the gene matches: 6. Germline V gene lookup returns CDR1 SGHTA and CDR2 FQGNSA. CDR3 coding DNA: TGTGCCAGCAGCTTAGGGCGGACAGGCTTCGAGCAGTACTTC. It specifies CASSLGRTGFEQYF.

V usage is TRBV2 and J usage is TRBJ2-2; 7 bases match TRBD1. V gave up 5 bases and J gave up 4 bases; unmatched junction bases: 7. In germline, CDR1 is SNHLY, CDR2 FYNNEI. CDR3 length equals 15 residues. CDR3 amino acids: CASSFWDRTTGELFF. The CDR3 coding sequence is TGTGCCAGCAGTTTTTGGGACAGAACCACCGGGGAGCTGTTTTTT.

This chain joins TRBV29-1 and TRBJ1-1, with D hard to call. The germline V gene has CDR1 SQVTM and CDR2 ANQGSEA. The CDR3 is 11 residues long. V lost 7 bases and J lost 1, with 7 bases in between. CDR3 region: CSGGGNTEAFF. The CDR3 bases are TGCAGCGGAGGCGGGAACACTGAAGCTTTCTTT.

The J gene is TRBJ2-3, the V gene TRBV29-1, with TRBD2 matching over 8 bases. Germline V gives CDR1 SQVTM, CDR2 ANQGSEA. The CDR3 is 13 residues long. V lost 6 bases and J lost 2; bases outside the gene matches: 4. CDR3 in amino acids: CSVGAGVTDTQYF. The CDR3, as DNA: TGCAGCGTCGGAGCGGGAGTCACAGATACGCAGTATTTT.

The chain is built from TRBV29-1 and TRBJ2-5; D unresolved. From germline, CDR1 is SQVTM and CDR2 ANQGSEA. V dropped 6 bases and J dropped 5 bases, with 7 bases sitting between them. The CDR3 is made up of 10 amino acids. CDR3 sequence reads: CSVYGETQYF. The CDR3 DNA reads TGCAGCGTGTACGGGGAGACCCAGTACTTC.

V usage is TRBV7-2 and J usage is TRBJ2-1; 8 positions match TRBD1. CDR3 length: 16 residues. The V gene's germline CDR1 is SGHTA and CDR2 FQGNSA. J lost 10 bases, V lost 7 bases, and 18 bases had no gene match. Here the CDR3 DNA reads TGTGCCAGCACCACTCATGGCAGGGGGCGCCCAGGGGAGCAGTTCTTC. Its protein product is CASTTHGRGRPGEQFF.

The V call is TRBV7-3, the J call TRBJ2-3; TRBD1 matches at 8 bases. Unmatched junction bases numbered 9, after V lost 5 bases and J lost 2 bases. The CDR3 spans 16 residues. The germline V gene encodes CDR1 SGHTA and CDR2 FQGTGA. CDR3 in DNA: TGTGCCAGCAGCGTTACAGGGGGGTCCTTCACAGATACGCAGTATTTT. Translation: CASSVTGGSFTDTQYF.

The chain links TRBV29-1 to TRBJ2-5; D gene unclear. Trimming left V 7 bases short and J 5 bases short, with 17 bases between. The CDR3 covers 13 residues. The germline CDR1 and CDR2 sequences are SQVTM and ANQGSEA. The DNA for the CDR3 is TGCAGCGCCTCGTTATTCGGTCATGAGACCCAGTACTTC. This codes for CSASLFGHETQYF.

CDR3 coding DNA: TGTGCCAGCAGCTTTACAGGGGGAGCCTCCTACGAGCAGTACTTC. Protein sequence: CASSFTGGASYEQYF. This chain links TRBV5-4 with TRBJ2-7; 8 bases are shared with TRBD1. The CDR3 consists of 15 residues. Per the germline V gene, CDR1 is SGHNT and CDR2 is YYREEE (reference sequence). J lost 0 bases, V lost 2 bases, and 4 bases had no gene match.

V is TRBV5-1 and J is TRBJ2-7; 7 bases agree with TRBD1. V lost 2 bases to trimming and J lost 2 bases; unmatched junction nucleotides: 7. Germline V CDR1 and CDR2: SGHRS, YFSETQ. The CDR3 is 15 amino acids. The CDR3 sequence: CASSLGTVITYEQYF. The CDR3 nucleotides read TGCGCCAGCAGCTTAGGGACAGTCATTACCTACGAGCAGTACTTC.

V and J are TRBV7-2 and TRBJ1-5; 8 bases are shared with TRBD1. CDR1 SGHTA and CDR2 FQGNSA come from the germline V gene. V was pared by 0 bases and J by 0 bases, with 4 bases of the junction left unmatched. The CDR3 runs 17 residues. The CDR3 loop reads CASSLAAGGYSNQPQHF. The CDR3 DNA follows: TGTGCCAGCAGCTTAGCCGCAGGGGGCTATAGCAATCAGCCCCAGCATTTT.

In this sample, this clone is medium-sized (0.01 to 0.1%). This sequence joins TRBV6-4 and TRBJ2-2; 8 bases are shared with TRBD1. This CDR3 spans 15 amino acids. Unmatched junction bases numbered 0, after V lost 0 bases and J lost 3 bases. Germline CDR1 is MRHNA and CDR2 is SNTAGT. The CDR3 reads CASSDSDRDTGELFF. DNA of the CDR3: TGTGCCAGCAGTGACTCGGACAGGGACACCGGGGAGCTGTTTTTT.

This clone has only one observation. The V and J genes are TRBV27 and TRBJ1-1; 8 positions match TRBD1. The CDR3 consists of 15 residues. V gave up 6 bases and J gave up 3 bases; unmatched junction bases: 9. Germline lookup yields CDR1 MNHEY and CDR2 SMNVEV (reference sequence). The chain's CDR3 is CASRTGGKGYTEAFF. CDR3 in DNA: TGTGCCAGCAGAACAGGGGGTAAGGGGTACACTGAAGCTTTCTTT.

This clone was recorded once. The V gene is TRBV19, the J gene TRBJ1-5; D call uncertain. Deletions cut 4 bases from V and 2 bases from J, with 12 bases between. The CDR3 loop spans 15 amino acids. The germline V gene encodes CDR1 LNHDA and CDR2 SQIVND (reference sequence). CDR3 nucleotide sequence: TGTGCCAGTAGTACCGAGGATTTGGGCAATCAGCCCCAGCATTTT. Its translation is CASSTEDLGNQPQHF. Together with reference TRBV19 and TRBJ1-5, the CDR3 gives the full variable domain: DGGITQSPKYLFRKEGQNVTLSCEQNLNHDAMYWYRQDPGQGLRLIYYSQIVNDFQKGDIAEGYSVSREKKESFPLTVTSAQKNPTAFYLCASSTEDLGNQPQHFGDGTRLSIL.